What follows are 12 T cell receptor beta chains derived from one specimen sequenced in a study of siplizumab effects on memory and regulatory T cells. Repertoires were generated with immunoSEQ multiplex PCR, while TCRdb's copy carries only in-frame clones and drops some. The data contain some 100,000 clones, 94% of them singletons. The sample consisted of Tregs sorted from blood. These receptors all come from a human donor in good health.

The chain employs TRBV5-3 and TRBJ1-1, with 9 bases fitting TRBD1. TRBV5-3 is an open reading frame, and its role is uncertain. V lost 4 bases to trimming and J lost 3 bases; unmatched junction nucleotides: 4. The CDR3 sequence is 14 residues long. The CDR3 DNA sequence: TGTGCCAGAAGCAGGTACAGGGGGCACACTGAAGCTTTCTTT. Residues: CARSRYRGHTEAFF.

The rearrangement links TRBV28 to TRBJ2-1; 9 positions agree with TRBD2. The CDR3 contains 15 residues. The V gene's germline CDR1 is MDHEN and CDR2 SYDVKM. The J segment lost 1 base and the V segment lost 6 bases, leaving 4 bases of the junction unmatched. The DNA for the CDR3 is TGTGCCAGCAGCCGAGCGGGAGGTTCCTACAATGAGCAGTTCTTC. Its translation is CASSRAGGSYNEQFF.

The V and J genes are TRBV7-9 and TRBJ2-7, with D possibly TRBD2 on 5 matching bases. The CDR3 has 14 amino acids. V lost 7 bases and J lost 6, with 19 bases in between. Germline V CDR1 and CDR2: SEHNR, FQNEAQ (reference sequence). The CDR3 DNA sequence: TGTGCCAGCAAGGCCGACACCCCGAGGGCCGAGCAGTACTTC. It translates to CASKADTPRAEQYF.

The rearrangement joins TRBV15 to TRBJ2-5, with 10 bases lining up with TRBD1. The CDR3 has 18 residues. V gave up 0 bases and J gave up 0 bases; unmatched junction bases: 7. CDR1 is LNHNV and CDR2 is YYDKDF in the germline V gene (reference sequence). Written as DNA, the CDR3 is TGTGCCACCAGCAGAGACCTTCCGGACAGGGGGTACCAAGAGACCCAGTACTTC. Its protein product is CATSRDLPDRGYQETQYF. Based on the CDR3 plus reference TRBV15 and TRBJ2-5, the full variable domain is DAMVIQNPRYQVTQFGKPVTLSCSQTLNHNVMYWYQQKSSQAPKLLFHYYDKDFNNEADTPDNFQSRRPNTSFCFLDIRSPGLGDTAMYLCATSRDLPDRGYQETQYFGPGTRLLVL.

The rearrangement links TRBV18 to TRBJ2-2; D is ambiguous. This CDR3 comprises 15 residues. Germline CDR1 KGHSH, CDR2 LQKENI. V was trimmed by 6 bases and J by 6 bases, leaving 17 bases between them. The CDR3 here is CASSPTTLYAGELFF. The CDR3 DNA reads as TGTGCCAGCTCTCCCACGACCCTCTATGCCGGGGAGCTGTTTTTT.

J is TRBJ2-4 and V is TRBV27, with D perhaps TRBD2 (5 bases). V lost 6 bases to trimming and J lost 1 base, with 7 bases between them. CDR1 MNHEY and CDR2 SMNVEV come from the germline V gene (reference sequence). CDR3 size: 13 residues. In DNA, the CDR3 is TGTGCCAGCAGGGAGGCGGCCAAAAACATTCAGTACTTC. As protein: CASREAAKNIQYF.

This chain joins TRBV6-6 and TRBJ1-1; no firm D call. CDR1 is MNHNY and CDR2 is SVGAGI in the germline V gene (reference sequence). The CDR3 is 14 amino acids. Trimming left V 1 base short and J 3 bases short, with 9 bases between. Here the CDR3 reads CASSYYSADTEAFF. CDR3 in DNA: TGTGCCAGCAGTTACTACTCGGCGGACACTGAAGCTTTCTTT.

A remark on this clone: This sample also contains other DNA sequences that code for the same CDR3. This chain uses TRBV14 with TRBJ2-7; D is perhaps TRBD2 (7 bases). V lost 3 bases, J lost 2 bases, and 8 bases lay in between. Germline V gene lookup returns CDR1 SGHDN and CDR2 FVKESK. The length of the CDR3 is 13 residues. The CDR3 bases are TGTGCCAGCAGCCAGGGGGGGCCCTACGAGCAGTACTTC. Translated, it gives CASSQGGPYEQYF.

The chain uses TRBV27 and TRBJ1-1; D perhaps matches TRBD1 (6 bases). This CDR3 has 14 amino acids. Trimming stripped 4 bases from V and 1 base from J, with 10 bases between. Germline lookup yields CDR1 MNHEY and CDR2 SMNVEV (reference sequence). The CDR3 nucleotides are TGTGCCAGCAGTTCACCGACAGGGAACACTGAAGCTTTCTTT. It codes for CASSSPTGNTEAFF.

V and J are TRBV27 and TRBJ2-1; D is perhaps TRBD2 (6 bases). With 5 bases removed from V and 7 bases from J, the gap between germline ends came to 12 bases. The CDR3 has 13 residues. Germline V gene data show CDR1 as MNHEY and CDR2 as SMNVEV (reference sequence). As DNA, the CDR3 is TGTGCCAGCAGTCAGCGACTAGAAAATGAGCAGTTCTTC. Protein sequence: CASSQRLENEQFF.

The chain recombines TRBV10-1 with TRBJ2-7, with 13 positions matching TRBD2. The germline V gene encodes CDR1 WNHNN and CDR2 SYGVQD (reference sequence). Trimming at V came to 3 bases and at J to 2 bases, leaving 7 bases not matched to a gene. This CDR3 has 17 amino acids. The CDR3 here is CASSDLDGTSGTYEQYF. Here the CDR3 DNA reads TGCGCCAGCAGTGACCTTGATGGGACTAGCGGGACCTACGAGCAGTACTTC.

The V and J genes are TRBV30 and TRBJ1-6; the D is unclear. The germline V gene has CDR1 GTSNPN and CDR2 SVGIG (reference sequence). Between the trimmed V and J ends, which lost 1 base and 0 bases, there was a span of 10 bases. The CDR3 contains 16 residues. The DNA of the CDR3 is TGTGCCTGGAGTGAGACGGCGAGCTCCTATAATTCACCCCTCCACTTT. As protein: CAWSETASSYNSPLHF.